The source of this T cell receptor (beta chain) is a study of T cell responses to AZD1222 COVID-19 vaccine listed by TCRdb under 2021. About the investigation overall: AZD1222 recipients given second doses at about 4 weeks or at about 12 weeks were pooled, since spike-specific TCR depth and breadth were not found to differ between the two schedules. A total of over 230 trial participants underwent TCR sequencing, of whom about 200 had received two doses of AZD1222 and around 25 had received two doses of the MenACWY control vaccine. Trial participants were enrolled by age into 18-55, 56-69 and 70-plus year subgroups, with approximately 150, 30 and 60 TCR-sequenced participants respectively.

According to the study, the label for this sample's time point signals: baseline before first vaccination. The vaccinee samples were drawn from two UK trials, COV001 and COV002, one of which was a single-blind randomized controlled phase 2/3 trial testing AZD1222 (ChAdOx1 nCoV-19) in healthy adults. For TCRbeta chain sequencing, PBMC samples from trial participants were taken at day 0 and at day 28 after the second dose. The CDR3 measures 15 amino acids from cysteine to phenylalanine. Of the read, only the CDR3 DNA is kept; its 45 bases are in frame from base 1. The germline V gene specifies MNHEY as CDR1 and SVGAGI as CDR2. V is pruned by 6 bases and J by 10 bases, leaving 9 bases of the junction without a gene match. The CDR3 regions of human TCRbeta chains were analyzed by immunosequencing. Per the original workflow: Repertoire TCRs were matched against a reference library of SARS-CoV-2-specific TCRs generated with the MIRA antigen-specificity platform. Breadth was defined as the fraction of unique TCRs that were SARS-CoV-2-associated, and depth was defined as the fraction of total T cells that were SARS-CoV-2-associated. Each spike-specific TCR was assigned to its reactive spike region and to a CD4 or CD8 class using the MIRA data. Log10-transformed breadth and depth values were compared by one-way ANOVA with Sidak's multiple comparisons tests. The table comes from immuneACCESS by way of TCRdb, which keeps in-frame sequences with V and J called. Part of the clones is missing from these tables; in studies checked, under half for an unresolved V gene and the rest for unknown reasons. That table gives V, J and clone size, and the DNA gave D and trimming. Recorded for this sample are under 100,000 clones; approximately 90% of them occurred a single time. Together, the top ten hold less than 3.5% of the sample.

The study at large found these results: Spike-specific TCR breadth and depth rose significantly after two AZD1222 doses compared with day 0 and with MenACWY recipients. Nearly half of unique spike-specific TCRs reportedly recognized epitopes outside regions mutated in the B.1.351 and B.1.1.7 variants. No day 14 peak-response samples were available, so repertoires were characterized only after the peak T cell response. Participants were mostly white British and included more females than males, and it was suggested by the authors that clonal diversity may have been underestimated. The 56-69-year group was small, and its depth increase did not reach significance, likely because of low power. Conclusions about previously exposed vaccinees are limited, since just five or six AZD1222 recipients were seropositive for SARS-CoV-2 at baseline. The whole spike protein was spanned by vaccine-associated CD4 TCRs, and dominant responses were seen in regions 160-218 and 743-854.

Regarding this clone: The target of this receptor is not known. No much larger clonotype is one base removed from it; base qualities were not supplied.

The sample in question was peripheral blood, obtained on day 0 of AZD1222 vaccination. The chain is encoded by TRBV6-5 joined to TRBJ2-1, with 13 bases aligning to TRBD2. The sequence was collected from an adult in good health. The CDR3 region reads CASSPGTSGMGEQFF. The base sequence is TGTGCCAGCAGCCCCGGGACTAGCGGGATGGGGGAGCAGTTCTTC.